This T cell receptor (beta chain) is from a study of prognosis after radiotherapy for stage I lung cancer. This clonotype was recorded at least ten times. The ends lost 4 bases at V and 6 bases at J; junction bases unmatched: 9. There are 16 residues in the CDR3. Germline-derived CDR1 and CDR2 are SGHAT and FQNNGV. TCR beta CDR3 was amplified from genomic DNA by two-round multiplex PCR. During first-round PCR, primers specific to each TRBV and TRBJ gene were used. Each CDR3 protein gets one entry after TCRdb re-called the multiplex PCR reads with MiXCR. The table lists tens of thousands of distinct CDR3 sequences, about a quarter of them singletons.

This chain connects TRBV11-2 to TRBJ2-7; TRBD2 matches 13 bases. The sample was PBMCs, taken before or after stereotactic body radiation therapy (not recorded which). The receptor was derived from a donor aged 50 or older with non-small cell lung cancer. The CDR3 nucleotides read TGTGCCAGCAGCTCGGGACTAGCGGGGCGATCAGGCGAGCAGTACTTC. This encodes CASSSGLAGRSGEQYF.